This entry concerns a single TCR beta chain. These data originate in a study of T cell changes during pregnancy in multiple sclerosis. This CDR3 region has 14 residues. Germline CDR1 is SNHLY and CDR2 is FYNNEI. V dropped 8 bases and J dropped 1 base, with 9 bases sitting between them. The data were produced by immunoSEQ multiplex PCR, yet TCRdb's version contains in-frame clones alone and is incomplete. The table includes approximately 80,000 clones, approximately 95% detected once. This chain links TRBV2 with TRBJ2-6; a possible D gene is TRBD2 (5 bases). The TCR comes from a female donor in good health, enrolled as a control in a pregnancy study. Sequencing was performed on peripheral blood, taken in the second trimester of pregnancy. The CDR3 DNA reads TGTGCCAGCGGTTCGGGATCTGGGGCCAACGTCCTGACTTTC. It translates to CASGSGSGANVLTF.